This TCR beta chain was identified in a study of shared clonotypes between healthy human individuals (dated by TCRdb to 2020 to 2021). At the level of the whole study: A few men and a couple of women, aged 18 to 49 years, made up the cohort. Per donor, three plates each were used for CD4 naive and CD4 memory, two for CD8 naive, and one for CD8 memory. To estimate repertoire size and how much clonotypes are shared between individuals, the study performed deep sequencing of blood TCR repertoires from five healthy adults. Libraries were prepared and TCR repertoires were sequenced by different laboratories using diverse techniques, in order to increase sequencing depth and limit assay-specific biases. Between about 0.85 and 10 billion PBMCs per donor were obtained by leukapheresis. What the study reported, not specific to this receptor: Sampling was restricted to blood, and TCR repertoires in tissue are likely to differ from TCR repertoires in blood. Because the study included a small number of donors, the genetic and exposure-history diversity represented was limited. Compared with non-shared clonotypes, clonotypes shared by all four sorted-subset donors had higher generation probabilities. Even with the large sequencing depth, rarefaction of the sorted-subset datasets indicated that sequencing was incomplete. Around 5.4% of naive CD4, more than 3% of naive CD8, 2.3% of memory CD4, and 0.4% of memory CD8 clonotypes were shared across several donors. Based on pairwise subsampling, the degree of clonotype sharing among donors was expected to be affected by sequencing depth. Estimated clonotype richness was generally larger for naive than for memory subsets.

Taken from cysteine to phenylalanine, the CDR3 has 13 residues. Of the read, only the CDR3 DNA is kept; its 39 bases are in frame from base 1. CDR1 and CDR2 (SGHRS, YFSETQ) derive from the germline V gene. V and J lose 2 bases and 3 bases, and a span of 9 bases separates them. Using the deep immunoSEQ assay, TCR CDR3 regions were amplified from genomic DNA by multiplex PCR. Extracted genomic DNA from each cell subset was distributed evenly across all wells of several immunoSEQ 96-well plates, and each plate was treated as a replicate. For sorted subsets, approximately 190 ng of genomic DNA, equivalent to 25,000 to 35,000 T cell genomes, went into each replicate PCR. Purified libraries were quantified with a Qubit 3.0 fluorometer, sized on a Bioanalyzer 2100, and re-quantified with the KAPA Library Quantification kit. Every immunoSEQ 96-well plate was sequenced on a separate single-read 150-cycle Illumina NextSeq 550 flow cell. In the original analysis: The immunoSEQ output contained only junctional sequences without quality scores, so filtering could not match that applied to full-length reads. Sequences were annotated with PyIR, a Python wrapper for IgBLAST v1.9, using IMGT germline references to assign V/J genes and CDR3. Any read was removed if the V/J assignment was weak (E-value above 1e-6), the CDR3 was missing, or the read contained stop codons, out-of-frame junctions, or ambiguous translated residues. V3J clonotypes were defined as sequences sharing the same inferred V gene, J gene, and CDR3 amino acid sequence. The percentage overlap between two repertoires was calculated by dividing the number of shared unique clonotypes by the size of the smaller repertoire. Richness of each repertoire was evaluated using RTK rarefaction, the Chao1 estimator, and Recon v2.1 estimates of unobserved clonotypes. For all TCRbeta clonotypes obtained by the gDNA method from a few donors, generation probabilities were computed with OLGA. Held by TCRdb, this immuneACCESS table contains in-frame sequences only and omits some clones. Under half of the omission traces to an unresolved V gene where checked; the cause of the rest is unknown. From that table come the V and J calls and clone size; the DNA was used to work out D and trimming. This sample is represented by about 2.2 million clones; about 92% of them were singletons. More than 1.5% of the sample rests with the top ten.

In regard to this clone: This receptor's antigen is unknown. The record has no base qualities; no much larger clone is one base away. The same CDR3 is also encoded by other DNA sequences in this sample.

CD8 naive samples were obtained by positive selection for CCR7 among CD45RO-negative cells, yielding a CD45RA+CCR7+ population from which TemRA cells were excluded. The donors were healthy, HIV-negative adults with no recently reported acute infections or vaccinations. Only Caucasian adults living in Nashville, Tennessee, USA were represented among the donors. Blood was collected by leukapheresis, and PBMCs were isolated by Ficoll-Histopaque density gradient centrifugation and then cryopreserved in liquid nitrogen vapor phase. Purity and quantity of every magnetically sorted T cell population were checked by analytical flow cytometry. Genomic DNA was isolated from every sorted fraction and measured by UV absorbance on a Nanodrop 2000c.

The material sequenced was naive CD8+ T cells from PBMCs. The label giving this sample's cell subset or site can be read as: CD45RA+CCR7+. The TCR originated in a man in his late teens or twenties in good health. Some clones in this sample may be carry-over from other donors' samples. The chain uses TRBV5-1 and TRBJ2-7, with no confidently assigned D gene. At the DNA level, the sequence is TGCGCCAGCAGCTTAGGTGCCAGCTACGAGCAGTACTTC. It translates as CASSLGASYEQYF.